The 23 T cell receptor beta chains given below trace back to one sample, sequenced in a study of beta chain features in type 1 diabetes. Findings and caveats of the study: Moderate yet significant TCRB CDR3 shortening was seen in Type 1 diabetes patients in all four CD4+ subsets.

Their antigen targets remain unknown. Sequencing targeted expressed TCRB transcripts, as all isolated RNA had been reverse transcribed. Sequencing was performed with immunoSEQ multiplex PCR; in TCRdb, only in-frame clones are kept and a portion is missing. This sample has 640,000 or so clones, with roughly 13% found just once. The material sequenced was naive CD4+ T cells from blood. Receptors originate from a man younger than 30 with type 1 diabetes.

The V call is TRBV7-9, the J call TRBJ1-5, with 7 positions matching TRBD1. The germline gives CDR1 SEHNR, CDR2 FQNEAQ (reference sequence). V lost 5 bases to trimming and J lost 4 bases; unmatched junction nucleotides: 5. The CDR3 runs to 14 residues. CDR3 residues: CASSPTTGNQPQHF. CDR3 bases: TGTGCCAGCAGCCCGACGACAGGGAATCAGCCCCAGCATTTT.

The CDR3 is CASSQDLRASKTEAFF. The CDR3, as DNA: TGTGCCAGCAGCCAAGATCTTAGGGCTTCTAAGACTGAAGCTTTCTTT. The chain has TRBV14 and TRBJ1-1, with D unresolved. Germline V gene lookup returns CDR1 SGHDN and CDR2 FVKESK. The CDR3 length is 16 residues. Trimming stripped 0 bases from V and 5 bases from J, with 16 bases between.

The V and J genes are TRBV10-1 and TRBJ2-5; the D is unclear. The V end lost 3 bases, the J end lost 2 bases, and 7 bases lay between the germline ends. Germline loops: CDR1 WNHNN, CDR2 SYGVQD (reference sequence). This CDR3 spans 13 amino acids. CDR3 residues: CASSEEGQETQYF. Here the CDR3 DNA reads TGCGCCAGCAGTGAAGAAGGACAAGAGACCCAGTACTTC.

This clone showed up just a few times. The chain is built from TRBV29-1 and TRBJ1-1, with D tentatively TRBD1 (6 bases). Trimming cost V 4 bases and J 3 bases, with 12 bases left between them. CDR1 is SQVTM and CDR2 is ANQGSEA in the germline V gene. The CDR3 has 13 amino acids. The CDR3 bases are TGCAGCGTTGTGAGACAGGCCTACACTGAAGCTTTCTTT. Translation gives CSVVRQAYTEAFF.

The CDR3 region has the DNA TGTGCCACCCAAGGGGCAGCTCAAGAGACCCAGTACTTC. Encoded protein: CATQGAAQETQYF. This chain uses TRBV10-3 with TRBJ2-5, with a tentative D call TRBD1 (5 bases). The CDR3 is 13 amino acids. With 10 bases removed from V and 2 bases from J, the gap between germline ends came to 14 bases. Per the germline V gene, CDR1 is ENHRY and CDR2 is SYGVKD.

This clone was counted only a few times. This chain joins TRBV11-3 and TRBJ2-3; D possibly corresponds to TRBD1 (5 bases). There are 16 residues in the CDR3. Germline loops: CDR1 SGHNT, CDR2 YENEEA. Deletions cut 2 bases from V and 4 bases from J, with 16 bases between. The CDR3 sequence: CASSLSGRVFPDTQYF. The CDR3 DNA follows: TGTGCCAGCAGCTTATCGGGCAGGGTCTTCCCAGATACGCAGTATTTT.

The sample holds many counts of this clone. The chain carries TRBV10-3 and TRBJ2-1; unclear D gene. Germline values: CDR1 ENHRY, CDR2 SYGVKD. Trimming removed 10 bases at V and 6 bases at J, with 16 bases between. This CDR3 has 13 residues. This chain's CDR3 is CATASPNGNEQFF. CDR3 in DNA: TGTGCCACCGCTTCGCCGAACGGCAATGAGCAGTTCTTC.

This clone has a handful of counts. The J gene is TRBJ2-6, the V gene TRBV30; 9 bases align to TRBD1. The CDR3 sequence is 15 residues long. Germline trimming cut 8 bases from V and 2 bases from J; bases unmatched to any gene: 7. Germline loops: CDR1 GTSNPN, CDR2 SVGIG (reference sequence). CDR3 sequence reads: CARATGGAGANVLTF. The CDR3 DNA follows: TGTGCCAGAGCTACAGGGGGCGCTGGGGCCAACGTCCTGACTTTC.

This chain joins TRBV9 and TRBJ1-4; 8 nucleotides match TRBD1. CDR1 SGDLS and CDR2 YYNGEE come from the germline V gene. The length of the CDR3 is 15 residues. Germline trimming cut 1 base from V and 5 bases from J; bases unmatched to any gene: 4. The CDR3 DNA follows: TGTGCCAGCAGCGTATATCAGGGGGCGAATGAAAAACTGTTTTTT. Translation: CASSVYQGANEKLFF.

The chain couples TRBV7-2 to TRBJ2-7, with 9 bases lining up with TRBD2. The CDR3 spans 16 residues. V was pared by 3 bases and J by 0 bases, with 6 bases of the junction left unmatched. Per the germline V gene, CDR1 is SGHTA and CDR2 is FQGNSA. CDR3 nucleotides: TGTGCCAGCAGCTTTGCTAGCGGGGCCTTCTCCTACGAGCAGTACTTC. This gives the protein CASSFASGAFSYEQYF.

This chain joins TRBV11-1 and TRBJ2-7; TRBD2 might be the D (5 bases). Germline CDR1 reads SGHAT; CDR2 reads FQDESV (reference sequence). This CDR3 comprises 12 residues. V was pared by 6 bases and J by 3 bases, with 9 bases between. CDR3 amino acids: CASSYEGYEQYF. The CDR3 DNA reads TGTGCCAGCAGTTATGAGGGCTACGAGCAGTACTTC.

This rearrangement joins TRBV30 to TRBJ2-7, with D possibly being TRBD1 or TRBD2 (6 bases each). Germline V gene data show CDR1 as GTSNPN and CDR2 as SVGIG (reference sequence). The CDR3 loop spans 13 amino acids. The V end was cut by 5 bases, the J end by 3 bases, with 14 bases between. CDR3 sequence reads: CAWERGDFYEQYF. The CDR3, as DNA: TGTGCCTGGGAGAGGGGGGATTTCTACGAGCAGTACTTC.

The rearrangement joins TRBV9 to TRBJ1-2, with TRBD1 identical over 9 bases. This CDR3 spans 17 amino acids. Germline V gene data show CDR1 as SGDLS and CDR2 as YYNGEE. With 3 bases clipped from V and 2 bases from J, the junction kept 11 bases outside the gene matches. In nucleotides, the CDR3 is TGTGCCAGCAGCGAAACCGGGACAGGGTATTGGAACTATGGCTACACCTTC. Its protein is CASSETGTGYWNYGYTF. Full variable domain (rest looked up from reference TRBV9 and TRBJ1-2): DSGVTQTPKHLITATGQRVTLRCSPRSGDLSVYWYQQSLDQGLQFLIQYYNGEERAKGNILERFSAQQFPDLHSELNLSSLELGDSALYFCASSETGTGYWNYGYTFGSGTRLTVV.

The V call is TRBV30, the J call TRBJ1-1, with no clear D. CDR1 GTSNPN and CDR2 SVGIG come from the germline V gene (reference sequence). The CDR3 sequence is 13 residues long. V lost 5 bases and J 11 bases, leaving 21 bases between the germline ends. CDR3 residues: CAWGPYNGLSAFF. The CDR3, as DNA: TGTGCCTGGGGCCCTTACAATGGGCTTAGTGCTTTCTTT.

This chain connects TRBV7-9 to TRBJ2-7; possibly TRBD1 for D (5 bases). V was trimmed by 2 bases and J by 0 bases, leaving 14 bases between them. The length of the CDR3 is 16 residues. The germline gives CDR1 SEHNR, CDR2 FQNEAQ (reference sequence). The CDR3 nucleotides read TGTGCCAGCAGCTTAAAAGGACACCCGACCTCCTACGAGCAGTACTTC. This gives the protein CASSLKGHPTSYEQYF. The variable domain in full, completed from reference TRBV7-9 and TRBJ2-7, reads DTGVSQNPRHKITKRGQNVTFRCDPISEHNRLYWYRQTLGQGPEFLTYFQNEAQLEKSRLLSDRFSAERPKGSFSTLEIQRTEQGDSAMYLCASSLKGHPTSYEQYFGPGTRLTVT.

Only a few counts were recorded for this clone. The V gene is TRBV10-3, the J gene TRBJ2-1, with 7 bases aligning to TRBD2. V was clipped by 2 bases and J by 7 bases; unmatched bases: 8. CDR3 length equals 15 residues. The germline gives CDR1 ENHRY, CDR2 SYGVKD. CDR3 nucleotide sequence: TGTGCCATCAGTGAGGTGGCGGGGGTCGGGAATGAGCAGTTCTTC. It yields the protein CAISEVAGVGNEQFF.

This clone was recorded a few times. The rearrangement joins TRBV10-3 to TRBJ1-2, with D unclear. CDR3 size: 14 residues. V was clipped by 7 bases and J by 1 base, with 13 bases between them. CDR1 is ENHRY and CDR2 is SYGVKD in the germline V gene. As DNA, the CDR3 is TGTGCCATCAAGGCCCTCGGGGATAACTATGGCTACACCTTC. This sequence encodes CAIKALGDNYGYTF.

The CDR3 DNA reads as TGTGCCAGCAGCGGAAAGAGTCAGCCCCAGCATTTT. It specifies CASSGKSQPQHF. The chain links TRBV7-9 to TRBJ1-5, with D unclear. The germline V gene has CDR1 SEHNR and CDR2 FQNEAQ (reference sequence). CDR3 size: 12 residues. V dropped 5 bases and J dropped 6 bases, with 8 bases sitting between them.

In its sample, this clone was seen a few times. The chain recombines TRBV9 with TRBJ2-3, with D possibly matching TRBD2 (6 bases). The V gene's germline CDR1 is SGDLS and CDR2 YYNGEE. Trimming took 4 bases from V and 6 from J, leaving 6 bases between them. This CDR3 region has 11 residues. The CDR3 protein is CASSRGDTQYF. DNA of the CDR3: TGTGCCAGCAGCCGGGGGGATACGCAGTATTTT.

The chain couples TRBV18 to TRBJ2-3; D is perhaps TRBD2 (6 bases). Trimming stripped 6 bases from V and 2 bases from J, with 15 bases between. The CDR3 contains 15 residues. The germline V gene has CDR1 KGHSH and CDR2 LQKENI. CDR3 amino acids: CASSTRGGDTDTQYF. Written as DNA, the CDR3 is TGTGCCAGCTCCACCCGTGGCGGGGACACAGATACGCAGTATTTT.

This clone was seen more than once but under ten times. The chain combines TRBV29-1 with TRBJ1-1; no clear D. Germline CDR1 is SQVTM and CDR2 is ANQGSEA. This CDR3 region has 11 residues. Trimming left V 4 bases short and J 7 bases short, with 10 bases between. The CDR3: CSVAFYLEAFF. The CDR3 nucleotides are TGCAGCGTTGCTTTTTACCTTGAAGCTTTCTTT. The variable domain in full, with the rest retrieved from reference TRBV29-1 and TRBJ1-1, is SAVISQKPSRDICQRGTSLTIQCQVDSQVTMMFWYRQQPGQSLTLIATANQGSEATYESGFVIDKFPISRPNLTFSTLTVSNMSPEDSSIYLCSVAFYLEAFFGQGTRLTVV.

Regarding this clone: Additional DNA sequences in this sample encode the identical CDR3. CDR3 loop: CASSTAGDTEAFF. For the CDR3, the DNA is TGCGCCAGCAGCACAGCGGGGGACACTGAAGCTTTCTTT. The V call is TRBV5-1, the J call TRBJ1-1; D may be TRBD1 (5 bases). The CDR3 is made up of 13 amino acids. The V and J ends lost 4 bases and 3 bases respectively, with 10 bases between them. Germline V gene sequence: CDR1 SGHRS, CDR2 YFSETQ.

A few counts support this clone. The chain is built from TRBV5-6 and TRBJ1-1; TRBD1 might be the D (5 bases). Germline V CDR1 and CDR2: SGHDT, YYEEEE. Trimming pared 4 bases from V and 4 bases from J, leaving 20 bases between. CDR3 length: 16 residues. CDR3 sequence (DNA): TGTGCCAGCAGCGAGACCGGGACGAAAGCCCGCACTGAAGCTTTCTTT. Its protein is CASSETGTKARTEAFF.